The sequence of this T cell receptor (beta chain) was determined in a study of identical twins. Study results and limitations: Within cord blood, abundant beta clonotypes carried fewer insertions, but memory repertoires showed no such trend. Out-of-frame alpha sequences common to twins exhibited an excess of low generation probability.

Template switching added a universal primer binding site, and final cDNA carried unique molecular identifiers. TCRdb called the 5' RACE reads again in MiXCR, with one record for every CDR3 protein. The sample records 1.5 million to 2 million distinct CDR3 sequences, about 30% being singletons. In this sample, this clonotype turned up a few times. What it binds is unknown. The source material was cord blood. This clonotype was sampled from a newborn girl in good health.

The CDR3 loop is CASSPLPGREINQPQHF. The CDR3 region has the DNA TGTGCCAGCAGCCCTCTCCCCGGGAGGGAGATTAATCAGCCCCAGCATTTT. The chain carries TRBV27 and TRBJ1-5; D gene uncertain. The CDR3 is 17 amino acids. Germline V lookup: CDR1 MNHEY, CDR2 SMNVEV (reference sequence). V was shortened by 6 bases and J by 4 bases, with 22 bases between the two germline ends.